This entry concerns a single T cell receptor (beta chain). Its target is unknown. Assay: immunoSEQ multiplex PCR; the TCRdb copy retains only in-frame clones and omits some. The repertoire consists of 150,000 or so clones, with almost 95% occurring once and the leading ten covering around 2.3%. The data belong to a study of T cell responses to AZD1222 COVID-19 vaccine. Study findings and constraints: Dominant at 160-218 and 743-854, vaccine-associated CD4 TCRs also spanned spike.

The clonotype was recovered from an adult in good health. Here the sequenced sample was peripheral blood, taken on day 0 of AZD1222 vaccination.

The CDR3 coding sequence is TGTGCCAGCAGTTCCCTCGACTCCTACAATGAGCAGTTCTTC. Translating it yields CASSSLDSYNEQFF. The chain couples TRBV2 to TRBJ2-1; no firm D call. Between the trimmed V and J ends, which lost 5 bases and 0 bases, there was a span of 8 bases. Germline CDR1 SNHLY, CDR2 FYNNEI. The CDR3 is 14 residues long. Variable domain in full (rest from reference TRBV2 and TRBJ2-1): EPEVTQTPSHQVTQMGQEVILRCVPISNHLYFYWYRQILGQKVEFLVSFYNNEISEKSEIFDDQFSVERPDGSNFTLKIRSTKLEDSAMYFCASSSLDSYNEQFFGPGTRLTVL.